This TCR beta chain came from a study of OX40 agonist ivuxolimab in advanced cancers. At the level of the study: Among those enrolled, mean age was approximately 60 years (range roughly 23 to 85) and about 81% were male.

Generated by immunoSEQ multiplex PCR, the TCRdb table keeps only in-frame clones and is missing some. The top ten clones hold less than 15% of a sample with some 53,000 clones, roughly 94% of them seen once. CDR3 length: 13 residues. The germline V gene encodes CDR1 SQVTM and CDR2 ANQGSEA. Trimming pared 5 bases from V and 5 bases from J, leaving 13 bases between. The clonotype was recovered from an adult with an advanced solid tumor such as melanoma, head and neck, liver or kidney cancer. This chain uses TRBV29-1 with TRBJ2-1; D is ambiguous. The source was CD4+ or CD8+ T cells sorted from blood, collected in a trial of the OX40 agonist ivuxolimab. CDR3 region: CSVFQIADNEQFF. CDR3 nucleotide sequence: TGCAGCGTTTTTCAGATTGCGGACAATGAGCAGTTCTTC.